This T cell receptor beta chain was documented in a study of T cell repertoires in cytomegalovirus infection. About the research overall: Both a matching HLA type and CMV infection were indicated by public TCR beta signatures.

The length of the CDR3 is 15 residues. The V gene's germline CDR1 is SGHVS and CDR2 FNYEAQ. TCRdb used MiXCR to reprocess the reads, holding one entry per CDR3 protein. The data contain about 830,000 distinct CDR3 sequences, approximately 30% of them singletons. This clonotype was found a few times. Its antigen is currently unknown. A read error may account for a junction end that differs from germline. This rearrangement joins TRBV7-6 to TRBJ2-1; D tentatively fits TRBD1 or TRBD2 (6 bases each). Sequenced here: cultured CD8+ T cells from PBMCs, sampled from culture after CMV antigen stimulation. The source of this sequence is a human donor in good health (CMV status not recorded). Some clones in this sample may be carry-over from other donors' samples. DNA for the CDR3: TGTGCTAGCAGCTTAGGGGTCGGGGGCGGCAATGAGCAGTTCTTC. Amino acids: CASSLGVGGGNEQFF.